This TCR beta chain was observed in a study of blood T cell repertoires in COVID-19. Turning to the study itself: Researchers got acute and convalescent COVID-19 samples from the United States, Italy and Spain.

Profiled with immunoSEQ multiplex PCR; TCRdb holds only in-frame clones, not every one. This table holds a few hundred thousand clones, approximately 90% found once. CDR3 length equals 13 residues. Per the germline V gene, CDR1 is MNHEY and CDR2 is SVGAGI. Trimming removed 7 bases at V and 5 bases at J, with 15 bases between. The chain carries TRBV6-5 and TRBJ2-7, with a possible D match to TRBD1 (5 bases). Sequencing was done on a sample of PBMCs or T cells enriched from blood (not recorded which). The TCR originated in a young woman who had recovered from COVID-19. As DNA, the CDR3 is TGTGCCAGCAAGGCAGGGTCGTTCCACGAGCAGTACTTC. It codes for CASKAGSFHEQYF.